What follows are 27 T cell receptor beta chains derived from one specimen sequenced in a study of OX40 agonist ivuxolimab in advanced cancers. Generated by immunoSEQ multiplex PCR, the TCRdb table keeps only in-frame clones and is missing some. The repertoire holds tens of thousands of clones, with roughly 93% as singletons. The sample was CD4+ or CD8+ T cells sorted from blood, taken in a trial of the OX40 agonist ivuxolimab. These TCRs come from an adult with an advanced solid tumor such as melanoma, head and neck, liver or kidney cancer.

The rearrangement uses TRBV27 and TRBJ1-2, with 8 bases that match TRBD1. V trimming: 5 bases; J trimming: 4 bases; junction bases outside the gene matches: 9. The CDR3 is 15 amino acids. Germline lookup yields CDR1 MNHEY and CDR2 SMNVEV (reference sequence). CDR3 bases: TGTGCCAGCAGTACACGACAGGGGTCCCTCTATGGCTACACCTTC. Residues: CASSTRQGSLYGYTF.

The chain couples TRBV27 to TRBJ1-2; TRBD1 agrees at 8 bases. Germline CDR1 MNHEY, CDR2 SMNVEV (reference sequence). The junction had 11 bases not matched to a gene; V was cut back by 5 bases and J by 6 bases. This CDR3 spans 15 amino acids. The CDR3: CASSTTGESTDGYTF. Here the CDR3 DNA reads TGTGCCAGCAGTACGACAGGGGAGTCGACGGATGGCTACACCTTC.

This chain connects TRBV2 to TRBJ1-5; D call uncertain. V gave up 6 bases and J gave up 2 bases, with 8 bases separating them. This CDR3 spans 13 amino acids. Germline-derived CDR1 and CDR2 are SNHLY and FYNNEI. In nucleotides, the CDR3 is TGTGCCAGCAGCGTTCATGGCAATCAGCCCCAGCATTTT. Translated, it gives CASSVHGNQPQHF.

The J gene is TRBJ2-3, the V gene TRBV5-4, with 8 nucleotides matching TRBD1. CDR3 length: 17 amino acids. The V segment lost 4 bases and the J segment 1 base; nucleotides outside the gene matches: 11. Germline V gives CDR1 SGHNT, CDR2 YYREEE (reference sequence). The CDR3 bases are TGTGCCAGCAGCCCAACCCTCCAGGGGGCAGGCACAGATACGCAGTATTTT. Translating gives CASSPTLQGAGTDTQYF.

This clone was seen a single time. V is TRBV11-2 and J is TRBJ2-2; D is uncertain. The CDR3 length is 16 residues. The V end lost 0 bases, the J end lost 3 bases, and 11 bases lay between the germline ends. Germline V gene sequence: CDR1 SGHAT, CDR2 FQNNGV. CDR3 in amino acids: CASSLEGWSYTGELFF. The CDR3 bases are TGTGCCAGCAGCTTAGAGGGTTGGAGTTACACCGGGGAGCTGTTTTTT.

The chain combines TRBV6-1 with TRBJ1-2, with TRBD1 identical over 8 bases. This CDR3 contains 14 residues. Trimming at V came to 0 bases and at J to 8 bases, leaving 5 bases not matched to a gene. Germline V gene data show CDR1 as MNHNS and CDR2 as SASEGT. The CDR3 region is CASSEAETGDGYTF. For the CDR3, the DNA is TGTGCCAGCAGTGAAGCAGAGACAGGGGACGGCTACACCTTC.

The rearrangement links TRBV2 to TRBJ1-2; a weak D match, TRBD1 (5 bases). V lost 3 bases and J 6 bases, leaving 14 bases between the germline ends. The CDR3 contains 14 residues. CDR1 is SNHLY and CDR2 is FYNNEI in the germline V gene. The CDR3 loop reads CASSDPRQGDGYTF. CDR3 sequence (DNA): TGTGCCAGCAGTGACCCCCGGCAGGGAGATGGCTACACCTTC.

The chain recombines TRBV28 with TRBJ1-1, with D unclear. Germline V gene sequence: CDR1 MDHEN, CDR2 SYDVKM. Trimming cost V 6 bases and J 1 base, with 9 bases left between them. The CDR3 extends over 13 amino acids. CDR3 sequence reads: CASRSHRNTEAFF. The CDR3 nucleotides are TGTGCCAGCAGGAGCCATCGGAACACTGAAGCTTTCTTT.

This clone was observed once. V and J are TRBV19 and TRBJ1-1; 12 bases agree with TRBD1. This CDR3 region has 17 residues. V gave up 6 bases and J gave up 4 bases; unmatched junction bases: 12. Germline V gene data show CDR1 as LNHDA and CDR2 as SQIVND (reference sequence). This chain's CDR3 is CASSRGPGQGARTEAFF. CDR3 coding DNA: TGTGCCAGTAGCCGAGGCCCGGGACAGGGGGCGCGCACTGAAGCTTTCTTT.

This clone was counted a single time. Here the CDR3 DNA reads TGTGCCACCCAGTCCGGCGGGAGCGGCGGGGAGCTGTTTTTT. Amino acids: CATQSGGSGGELFF. The chain links TRBV5-4 to TRBJ2-2; 7 nucleotides agree with TRBD2. CDR3 length: 14 residues. J was trimmed by 7 bases and V by 9 bases; bases with no gene match: 12. Germline V lookup: CDR1 SGHNT, CDR2 YYREEE (reference sequence).

The V gene is TRBV6-5, the J gene TRBJ1-2; D is unclear. The ends were cut back, 6 bases at V and 4 bases at J, with 15 bases in the middle. CDR3 length: 14 amino acids. Germline V gene sequence: CDR1 MNHEY, CDR2 SVGAGI. The CDR3 nucleotides read TGTGCCAGCAGAGAAACCGGAGCGAGCTATGGCTACACCTTC. Protein product: CASRETGASYGYTF.

The J gene is TRBJ1-6, the V gene TRBV2, with 9 bases matching TRBD1. The CDR3 sequence is 14 residues long. CDR1 is SNHLY, CDR2 FYNNEI, per germline. Trimming removed 10 bases from V and 9 bases from J; junction bases left unmatched: 10. CDR3 bases: TGTGCCACCAACTCCGGGACAGGGATTTCACCCCTCCACTTT. Translating gives CATNSGTGISPLHF.

The chain joins TRBV21-1 to TRBJ2-2. TRBV21-1 represents a pseudogene. This CDR3 is 17 amino acids long. CDR3 nucleotide sequence: TGTGCCAGCAGCAAGGGCGACAGGGAGGGACACACCGGGGAGCTGTTTTTT. Its protein is CASSKGDREGHTGELFF.

The chain links TRBV19 to TRBJ1-5, with no clear D. Deletions cut 5 bases from V and 0 bases from J, with 11 bases between. The germline V gene encodes CDR1 LNHDA and CDR2 SQIVND (reference sequence). The CDR3 is made up of 15 amino acids. In DNA form, the CDR3 reads TGTGCCAGTAGTCTACTGACATTTAGCAATCAGCCCCAGCATTTT. Translating gives CASSLLTFSNQPQHF.

The rearrangement joins TRBV11-2 to TRBJ1-4; 7 nucleotides line up with TRBD1. Germline trimming cut 1 base from V and 7 bases from J; bases unmatched to any gene: 9. CDR1 is SGHAT and CDR2 is FQNNGV in the germline V gene. The CDR3 is 16 residues long. The DNA for the CDR3 is TGTGCCAGCAGCTTAGGCGGCCGGACAGGAAGTGAAAAACTGTTTTTT. Translated, it gives CASSLGGRTGSEKLFF.

A word on this clone: The identical CDR3 is also encoded by other nucleotide sequences in the sample. The chain is built from TRBV5-1 and TRBJ2-7; D gene ambiguous. The CDR3 covers 13 residues. Germline V gene sequence: CDR1 SGHRS, CDR2 YFSETQ. With 0 bases removed from V and 3 bases from J, the gap between germline ends came to 7 bases. CDR3 DNA sequence: TGCGCCAGCAGCTTGGAGGGCAGCTACGAGCAGTACTTC. It translates to CASSLEGSYEQYF.

The rearrangement uses TRBV6-5 and TRBJ1-2, with 9 bases identical to TRBD1. The V segment lost 0 bases and the J segment 8 bases; nucleotides outside the gene matches: 7. The CDR3 runs to 15 residues. CDR1 and CDR2 (germline): MNHEY, SVGAGI. This CDR3 is CASSYSIRDRVGYTF. For the CDR3, the DNA is TGTGCCAGCAGTTACTCGATCCGGGACAGGGTCGGCTACACCTTC.

The chain employs TRBV1 and TRBJ2-5; TRBD2, as called in the table, went unchecked against the DNA. TRBV1 is listed as a pseudogene. The CDR3 is 16 residues long. The CDR3 spells CTSSQAVASGVETQYF. CDR3 nucleotide sequence: TGCACCAGCAGCCAAGCGGTGGCTAGCGGAGTCGAGACCCAGTACTTC.

The chain carries TRBV2 and TRBJ1-5, with D possibly being TRBD1 (6 bases). With 6 bases removed from V and 1 base from J, the gap between germline ends came to 13 bases. CDR3 length: 15 residues. Germline CDR1 and CDR2: SNHLY and FYNNEI. In nucleotides, the CDR3 is TGTGCCAGCAGGGGAGCAGGGGTCAGCAATCAGCCCCAGCATTTT. Its protein product is CASRGAGVSNQPQHF.

The chain employs TRBV29-1 and TRBJ2-5; 13 nucleotides agree with TRBD2. The length of the CDR3 is 13 residues. Germline V CDR1 and CDR2: SQVTM, ANQGSEA. Losses at the gene ends were 7 bases for V and 5 bases for J; bases not matched to a gene: 4. As DNA, the CDR3 is TGCAGCGCCGGACTAGCGGGAGCCGAGACCCAGTACTTC. It translates to CSAGLAGAETQYF.

This chain uses TRBV2 with TRBJ1-2, with D possibly being TRBD1 (5 bases). V lost 1 base and J lost 7, with 13 bases in between. Germline V lookup: CDR1 SNHLY, CDR2 FYNNEI. The CDR3 runs to 14 residues. DNA of the CDR3: TGTGCCAGCAGTGAAGAGGGGTTGACGGGTGGCTACACCTTC. Translation gives CASSEEGLTGGYTF.

The chain combines TRBV5-4 with TRBJ1-1; D call uncertain. The CDR3 has 15 amino acids. V shed 4 bases and J shed 3 bases, with 16 bases lying between them. Germline V CDR1 and CDR2: SGHNT, YYREEE (reference sequence). The CDR3 DNA sequence: TGTGCCAGCAGCCCTGATCGGGTCCTGTACACTGAAGCTTTCTTT. It encodes CASSPDRVLYTEAFF. The variable domain in full, with the rest retrieved from reference TRBV5-4 and TRBJ1-1, is ETGVTQSPTHLIKTRGQQVTLRCSSQSGHNTVSWYQQALGQGPQFIFQYYREEENGRGNFPPRFSGLQFPNYSSELNVNALELDDSALYLCASSPDRVLYTEAFFGQGTRLTVV.

V gene TRBV6-1 combines with J gene TRBJ1-2, with a weak D call TRBD1 (5 bases). The CDR3 runs 15 residues. The V end was cut by 7 bases, the J end by 3 bases, with 18 bases between. The germline V gene has CDR1 MNHNS and CDR2 SASEGT. The CDR3 protein is CASTGRLWGDYGYTF. CDR3 in DNA: TGTGCCAGCACCGGACGCCTCTGGGGGGACTATGGCTACACCTTC.

V is TRBV5-1 and J is TRBJ2-2; D remains unclear. Germline V gene sequence: CDR1 SGHRS, CDR2 YFSETQ. The CDR3 is 14 residues long. V lost 2 bases and J lost 1, with 6 bases in between. CDR3: CASSFVLNTGELFF. CDR3 coding DNA: TGCGCCAGCAGCTTCGTCCTGAACACCGGGGAGCTGTTTTTT.

Of note for this clone: This sample includes further DNA sequences coding for the same CDR3. The gene calls are TRBV18 and TRBJ2-7, with 10 bases lining up with TRBD1. V gave up 3 bases and J gave up 2 bases; unmatched junction bases: 1. The CDR3 has 14 residues. Germline loops: CDR1 KGHSH, CDR2 LQKENI. CDR3 residues: CASSPGQGTYEQYF. CDR3 in DNA: TGTGCCAGCTCACCGGGACAGGGGACCTACGAGCAGTACTTC.

This chain joins TRBV11-3 and TRBJ2-1; possibly TRBD1 for D (5 bases). Trimming pared 0 bases from V and 0 bases from J, leaving 15 bases between. The CDR3 runs to 18 residues. The germline gives CDR1 SGHNT, CDR2 YENEEA. For the CDR3, the DNA is TGTGCCAGCAGCTTAGATCTTCCAGGGAATGCCTCCTACAATGAGCAGTTCTTC. Protein sequence: CASSLDLPGNASYNEQFF.

The chain is built from TRBV5-1 and TRBJ2-1, with 15 bases that match TRBD2. The CDR3 runs to 17 residues. Germline loops: CDR1 SGHRS, CDR2 YFSETQ. V dropped 4 bases and J dropped 6; count of bases not matched to a gene: 8. Here the CDR3 reads CASSGGLAGGPGNEQFF. The CDR3 DNA reads TGCGCCAGCAGCGGTGGACTAGCGGGAGGGCCGGGCAATGAGCAGTTCTTC.